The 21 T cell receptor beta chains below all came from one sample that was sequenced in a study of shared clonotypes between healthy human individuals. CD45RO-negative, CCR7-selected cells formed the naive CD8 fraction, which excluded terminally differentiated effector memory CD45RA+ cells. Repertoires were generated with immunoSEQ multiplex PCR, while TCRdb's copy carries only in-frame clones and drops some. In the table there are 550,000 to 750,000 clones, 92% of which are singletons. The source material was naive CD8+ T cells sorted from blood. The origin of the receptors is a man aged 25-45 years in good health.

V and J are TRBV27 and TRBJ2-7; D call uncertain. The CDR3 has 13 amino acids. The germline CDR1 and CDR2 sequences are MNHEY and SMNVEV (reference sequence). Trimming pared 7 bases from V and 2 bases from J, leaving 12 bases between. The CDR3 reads CASKPGSAYEQYF. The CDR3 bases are TGTGCCAGCAAACCCGGGTCAGCCTACGAGCAGTACTTC.

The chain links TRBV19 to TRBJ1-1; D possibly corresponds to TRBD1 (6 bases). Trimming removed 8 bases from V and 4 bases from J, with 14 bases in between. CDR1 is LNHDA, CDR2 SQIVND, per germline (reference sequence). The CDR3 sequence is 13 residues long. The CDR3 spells CASLTPGATEAFF. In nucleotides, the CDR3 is TGTGCCAGTTTGACCCCAGGGGCCACTGAAGCTTTCTTT.

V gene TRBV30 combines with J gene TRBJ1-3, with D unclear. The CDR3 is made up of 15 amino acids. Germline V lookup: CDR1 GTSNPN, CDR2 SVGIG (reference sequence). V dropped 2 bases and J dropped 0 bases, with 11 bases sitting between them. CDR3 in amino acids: CAWSIGRTSGNTIYF. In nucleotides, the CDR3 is TGTGCCTGGAGTATTGGACGAACCTCTGGAAACACCATATATTTT. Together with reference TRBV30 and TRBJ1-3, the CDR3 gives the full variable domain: SQTIHQWPATLVQPVGSPLSLECTVEGTSNPNLYWYRQAAGRGLQLLFYSVGIGQISSEVPQNLSASRPQDRQFILSSKKLLLSDSGFYLCAWSIGRTSGNTIYFGEGSWLTVV.

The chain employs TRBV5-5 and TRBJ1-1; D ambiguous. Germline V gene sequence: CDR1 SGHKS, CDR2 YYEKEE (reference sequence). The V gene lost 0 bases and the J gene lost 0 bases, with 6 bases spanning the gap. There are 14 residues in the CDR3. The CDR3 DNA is TGTGCCAGCAGCTTGGGGGCTTTGAACACTGAAGCTTTCTTT. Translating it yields CASSLGALNTEAFF.

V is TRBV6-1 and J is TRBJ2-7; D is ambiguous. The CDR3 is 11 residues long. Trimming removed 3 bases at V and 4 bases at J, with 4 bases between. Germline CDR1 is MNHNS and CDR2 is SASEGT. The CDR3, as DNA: TGTGCCAGCAGTGATCTTTACGAGCAGTACTTC. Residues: CASSDLYEQYF.

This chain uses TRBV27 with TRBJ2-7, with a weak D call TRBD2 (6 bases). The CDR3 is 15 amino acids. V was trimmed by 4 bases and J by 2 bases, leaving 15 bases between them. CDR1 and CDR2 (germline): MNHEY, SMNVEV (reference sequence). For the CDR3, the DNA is TGTGCCAGCAGTTCGCGAGTGGGGGGAACCTACGAGCAGTACTTC. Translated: CASSSRVGGTYEQYF.

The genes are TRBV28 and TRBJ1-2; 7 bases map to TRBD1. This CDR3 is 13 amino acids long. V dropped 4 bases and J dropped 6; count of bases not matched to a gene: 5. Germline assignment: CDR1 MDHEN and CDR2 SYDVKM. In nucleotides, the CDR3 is TGTGCCAGCAGTTCGGACAGGATGGATGGCTACACCTTC. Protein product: CASSSDRMDGYTF.

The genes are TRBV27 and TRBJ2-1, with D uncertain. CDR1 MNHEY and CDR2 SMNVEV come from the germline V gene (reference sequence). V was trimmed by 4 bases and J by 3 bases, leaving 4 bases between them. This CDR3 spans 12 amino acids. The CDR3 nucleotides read TGTGCCAGCAGTTCGTTCTACAATGAGCAGTTCTTC. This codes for CASSSFYNEQFF.

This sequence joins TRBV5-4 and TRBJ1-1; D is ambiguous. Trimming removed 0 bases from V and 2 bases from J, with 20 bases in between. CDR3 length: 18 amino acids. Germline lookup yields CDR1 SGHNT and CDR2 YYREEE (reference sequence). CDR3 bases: TGTGCCAGCAGCTTGGCATCCCACCGGGTTCGAAGAAACACTGAAGCTTTCTTT. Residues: CASSLASHRVRRNTEAFF.

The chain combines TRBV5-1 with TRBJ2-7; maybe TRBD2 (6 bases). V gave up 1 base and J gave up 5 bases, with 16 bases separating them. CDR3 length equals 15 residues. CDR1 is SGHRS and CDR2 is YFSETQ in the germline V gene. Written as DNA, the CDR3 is TGCGCCAGCAGCTTGTTTCTAGCGAGGAGAGACGAGCAGTACTTC. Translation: CASSLFLARRDEQYF.

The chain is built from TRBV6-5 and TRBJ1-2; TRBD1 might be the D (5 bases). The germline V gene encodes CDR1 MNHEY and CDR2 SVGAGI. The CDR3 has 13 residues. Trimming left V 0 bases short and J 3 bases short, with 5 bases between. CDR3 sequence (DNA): TGTGCCAGCAGTTACTCGACAGACTATGGCTACACCTTC. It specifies CASSYSTDYGYTF.

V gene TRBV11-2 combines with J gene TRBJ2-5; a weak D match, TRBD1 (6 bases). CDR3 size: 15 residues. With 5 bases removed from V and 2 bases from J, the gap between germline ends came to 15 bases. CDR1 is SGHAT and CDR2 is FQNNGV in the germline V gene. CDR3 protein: CASSELRDKQETQYF. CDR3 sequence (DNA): TGTGCCAGCAGCGAGCTTCGGGACAAGCAAGAGACCCAGTACTTC.

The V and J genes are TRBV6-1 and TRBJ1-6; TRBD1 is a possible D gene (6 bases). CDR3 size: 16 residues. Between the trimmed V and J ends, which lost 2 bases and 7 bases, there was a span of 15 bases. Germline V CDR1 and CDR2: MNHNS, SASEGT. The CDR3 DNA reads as TGTGCCAGCAGTGAAAGGGGGATGGGGCCGAATTCACCCCTCCACTTT. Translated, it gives CASSERGMGPNSPLHF.

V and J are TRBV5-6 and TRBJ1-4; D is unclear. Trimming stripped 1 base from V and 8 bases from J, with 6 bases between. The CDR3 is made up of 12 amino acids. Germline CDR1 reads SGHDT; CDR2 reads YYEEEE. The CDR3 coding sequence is TGTGCCAGCAGCTTGATGGGGGAAAAACTGTTTTTT. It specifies CASSLMGEKLFF.

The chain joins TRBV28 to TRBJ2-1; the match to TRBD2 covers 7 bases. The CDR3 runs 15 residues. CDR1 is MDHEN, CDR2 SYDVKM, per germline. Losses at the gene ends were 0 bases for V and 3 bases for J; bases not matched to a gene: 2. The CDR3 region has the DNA TGTGCCAGCAGTTTATGGGCTAGCGGCTACAATGAGCAGTTCTTC. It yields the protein CASSLWASGYNEQFF. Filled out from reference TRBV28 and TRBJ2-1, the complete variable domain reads DVKVTQSSRYLVKRTGEKVFLECVQDMDHENMFWYRQDPGLGLRLIYFSYDVKMKEKGDIPEGYSVSREKKERFSLILESASTNQTSMYLCASSLWASGYNEQFFGPGTRLTVL.

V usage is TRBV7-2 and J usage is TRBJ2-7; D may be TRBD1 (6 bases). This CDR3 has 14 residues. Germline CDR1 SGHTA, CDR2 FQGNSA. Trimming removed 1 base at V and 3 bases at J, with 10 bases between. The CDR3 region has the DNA TGTGCCAGCAGCTTAGGACAGGCGCTCTACGAGCAGTACTTC. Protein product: CASSLGQALYEQYF.

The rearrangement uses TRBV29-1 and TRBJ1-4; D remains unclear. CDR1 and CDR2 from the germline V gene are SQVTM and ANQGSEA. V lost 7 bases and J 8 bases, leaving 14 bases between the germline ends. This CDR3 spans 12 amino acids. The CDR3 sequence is CSGGLAGEKLFF. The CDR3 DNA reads TGCAGCGGTGGACTGGCGGGAGAAAAACTGTTTTTT.

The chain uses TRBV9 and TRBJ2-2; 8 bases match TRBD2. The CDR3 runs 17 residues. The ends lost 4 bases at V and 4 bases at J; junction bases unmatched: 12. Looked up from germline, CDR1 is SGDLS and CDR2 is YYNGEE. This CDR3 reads CASSTRGGSFLTGELFF. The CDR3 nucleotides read TGTGCCAGCAGCACCCGCGGGGGGAGTTTCCTCACCGGGGAGCTGTTTTTT. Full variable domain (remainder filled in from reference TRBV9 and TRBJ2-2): DSGVTQTPKHLITATGQRVTLRCSPRSGDLSVYWYQQSLDQGLQFLIQYYNGEERAKGNILERFSAQQFPDLHSELNLSSLELGDSALYFCASSTRGGSFLTGELFFGEGSRLTVL.

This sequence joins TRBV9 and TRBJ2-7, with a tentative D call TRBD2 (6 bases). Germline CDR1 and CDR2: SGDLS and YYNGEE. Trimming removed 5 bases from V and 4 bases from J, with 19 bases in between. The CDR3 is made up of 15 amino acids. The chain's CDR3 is CASSGSASGDYEQYF. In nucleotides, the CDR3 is TGTGCCAGCAGTGGAAGTGCGTCGGGGGATTACGAGCAGTACTTC.

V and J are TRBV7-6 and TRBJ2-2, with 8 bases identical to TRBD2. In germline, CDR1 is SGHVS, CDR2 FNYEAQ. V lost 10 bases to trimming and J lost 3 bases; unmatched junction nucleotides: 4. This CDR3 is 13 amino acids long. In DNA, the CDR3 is TGTGCCACCACGGGGGGGCACACCGGGGAGCTGTTTTTT. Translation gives CATTGGHTGELFF.

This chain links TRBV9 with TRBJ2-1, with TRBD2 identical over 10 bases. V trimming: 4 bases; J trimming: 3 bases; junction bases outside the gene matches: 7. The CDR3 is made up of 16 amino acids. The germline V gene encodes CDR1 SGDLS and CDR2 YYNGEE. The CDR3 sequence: CASSSTGTSDYNEQFF. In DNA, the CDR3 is TGTGCCAGCAGCTCAACCGGGACTAGCGACTACAATGAGCAGTTCTTC. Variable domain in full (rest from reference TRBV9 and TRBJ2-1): DSGVTQTPKHLITATGQRVTLRCSPRSGDLSVYWYQQSLDQGLQFLIQYYNGEERAKGNILERFSAQQFPDLHSELNLSSLELGDSALYFCASSSTGTSDYNEQFFGPGTRLTVL.